Each of the 7 T cell receptor beta chains below was sequenced from the same sample in a study of T cell changes during pregnancy in multiple sclerosis. This table comes from immunoSEQ multiplex PCR, and its TCRdb copy is limited to in-frame clones, with some not included. The sample carries about 110,000 clones, about 90% recorded once. This sample comprised peripheral blood, obtained in the third trimester of pregnancy. The receptors were sampled from a female donor in good health, enrolled as a control in a pregnancy study.

The rearrangement links TRBV7-9 to TRBJ2-1; D is unresolved. V gave up 5 bases and J gave up 0 bases, with 8 bases separating them. Germline V CDR1 and CDR2: SEHNR, FQNEAQ (reference sequence). The CDR3 loop spans 14 amino acids. The CDR3 region has the DNA TGTGCCAGCAGCGAGGAATTCTCCTACAATGAGCAGTTCTTC. It is translated as CASSEEFSYNEQFF.

This clone was counted once. The CDR3 here is CASSWGDRDTYEQYF. The CDR3, as DNA: TGCGCCAGCAGCTGGGGGGACAGGGATACCTACGAGCAGTACTTC. The genes are TRBV5-1 and TRBJ2-7; 9 bases agree with TRBD1. J gave up 2 bases and V 3 bases, and 6 bases lay outside the gene matches. From germline, CDR1 is SGHRS and CDR2 YFSETQ. This CDR3 region has 15 residues.

The chain carries TRBV13 and TRBJ2-3; 11 bases map to TRBD2. Germline values: CDR1 PRHDT, CDR2 FYEKMQ (reference sequence). The V gene end was trimmed by 5 bases and the J gene end by 1 base; junction bases not matched to a gene: 5. The CDR3 totals 16 residues. CDR3 bases: TGTGCCAGCAGCCCAGAGACTAGCGGGGGCACAGATACGCAGTATTTT. Its translation: CASSPETSGGTDTQYF.

This clone showed up just a few times. The chain recombines TRBV9 with TRBJ1-4; possibly TRBD1 for D (6 bases). Looked up from germline, CDR1 is SGDLS and CDR2 is YYNGEE. The CDR3 totals 13 residues. The V end lost 3 bases, the J end lost 8 bases, and 11 bases lay between the germline ends. The DNA of the CDR3 is TGTGCCAGCAGCGCGGGAACAGGGGAAAAACTGTTTTTT. Its translation is CASSAGTGEKLFF.

The rearrangement links TRBV27 to TRBJ1-1; 7 positions agree with TRBD1. The CDR3 extends over 13 amino acids. Germline V lookup: CDR1 MNHEY, CDR2 SMNVEV (reference sequence). V shed 5 bases and J 1 base; nucleotides not matched to a gene: 1. CDR3 coding DNA: TGTGCCAGCAGTAGGACAGGGAACACTGAAGCTTTCTTT. Its protein product is CASSRTGNTEAFF.

This chain joins TRBV7-3 and TRBJ1-5; D is possibly TRBD1 (5 bases). V lost 0 bases to trimming and J lost 9 bases, with 9 bases between them. In germline, CDR1 is SGHTA, CDR2 FQGTGA. The CDR3 covers 13 residues. The CDR3 protein is CASSLTGAGPQHF. The CDR3 region has the DNA TGTGCCAGCAGCTTAACAGGGGCCGGGCCCCAGCATTTT.

The chain links TRBV7-2 to TRBJ2-3, with 8 nucleotides matching TRBD1. Germline-derived CDR1 and CDR2 are SGHTA and FQGNSA. V dropped 4 bases and J dropped 4; count of bases not matched to a gene: 1. The CDR3 length is 13 residues. The CDR3 is CASSSQGADTQYF. The CDR3 DNA reads TGTGCCAGCAGCTCACAGGGGGCAGATACGCAGTATTTT.